The 17 T cell receptor beta chains given below trace back to one sample, sequenced in a study of T-cell reconstitution after alpha-beta-depleted transplantation in children. For TCRbeta, the library was prepared with unique molecular identifiers. TCRdb ran MiXCR on the PCR reads and lists one entry per CDR3 protein. The table includes 250,000 to 300,000 distinct CDR3 sequences, roughly 12% detected once. The sequencing here drew on peripheral blood, taken 180 days after TCRalphabeta/CD19-depleted stem cell transplant. The receptor source for this set is a male patient between 2 and 15 years old who had a stem cell transplant for chronic granulomatous disease, so the T cells may come from the graft donor.

A few counts support this clonotype. The rearrangement links TRBV28 to TRBJ1-1; D is perhaps TRBD1 (6 bases). From germline, CDR1 is MDHEN and CDR2 SYDVKM. V was cut by 8 bases and J by 4 bases, with 11 bases left in between. The CDR3 consists of 12 residues. CDR3 in amino acids: CASVTGITEAFF. The DNA for the CDR3 is TGTGCCAGCGTAACAGGGATCACTGAAGCTTTCTTT. Full variable domain (outside the CDR3, taken from reference TRBV28 and TRBJ1-1): DVKVTQSSRYLVKRTGEKVFLECVQDMDHENMFWYRQDPGLGLRLIYFSYDVKMKEKGDIPEGYSVSREKKERFSLILESASTNQTSMYLCASVTGITEAFFGQGTRLTVV.

This clonotype has a count of ten or more. V gene TRBV28 combines with J gene TRBJ2-2, with TRBD2 matching over 8 bases. The CDR3 contains 17 residues. Losses at the gene ends were 6 bases for V and 2 bases for J; bases not matched to a gene: 11. Germline V CDR1 and CDR2: MDHEN, SYDVKM. CDR3 region: CASSERPGGRNTGELFF. The CDR3 DNA is TGTGCCAGCAGCGAACGGCCGGGGGGGAGAAACACCGGGGAGCTGTTTTTT.

This clonotype was seen ten or more times. The chain links TRBV7-8 to TRBJ2-7, with D perhaps matching TRBD1 (5 bases). The CDR3 covers 14 residues. CDR1 SGHVS and CDR2 FQNEAQ come from the germline V gene. Trimming stripped 0 bases from V and 6 bases from J, with 12 bases between. The CDR3 nucleotides are TGTGCCAGCAGCTTAGCAGGTCAGGGCAGCGAGCAGTACTTC. Translation: CASSLAGQGSEQYF.

This clonotype has ten or more counts. The chain combines TRBV7-8 with TRBJ1-1; 9 nucleotides align to TRBD1. With V trimmed by 10 bases and J by 1 base, 10 bases remained unmatched. Germline-derived CDR1 and CDR2 are SGHVS and FQNEAQ. The CDR3 length is 15 residues. The CDR3 nucleotides read TGTGCCACCAAAAAGGACAGGGGAAAGAACACTGAAGCTTTCTTT. This encodes CATKKDRGKNTEAFF. Based on the CDR3 plus reference TRBV7-8 and TRBJ1-1, the full variable domain is GAGVSQSPRYKVAKRGQDVALRCDPISGHVSLFWYQQALGQGPEFLTYFQNEAQLDKSGLPSDRFFAERPEGSVSTLKIQRTQQEDSAVYLCATKKDRGKNTEAFFGQGTRLTVV.

On this clonotype itself: Just one base apart from a much larger clone, this may be a read error. The chain is built from TRBV27 and TRBJ1-2; TRBD1 matches at 7 bases. CDR1 MNHEY and CDR2 SMNVEV come from the germline V gene (reference sequence). This CDR3 has 13 amino acids. The CDR3 region is CASSFEGARGDTF. CDR3 coding DNA: TGTGCCAGCAGTTTTGAGGGGGCGCGTGGCGACACCTTC.

The table lists this clonotype with many counts. The chain employs TRBV23-1 and TRBJ2-1, with D unresolved. TRBV23-1 falls under the ORF class, with uncertain function. Trimming took 4 bases from V and 8 from J, leaving 18 bases between them. The CDR3 contains 15 residues. For the CDR3, the DNA is TGCGCCAGCAGTCCTCCCCGGTGGCTCTGGGATGAGCAGTTCTTC. Its protein is CASSPPRWLWDEQFF.

The table lists this clonotype with many counts. The V call is TRBV12-3 or TRBV12-4, the J call TRBJ2-7; the match to TRBD2 covers 8 bases. This CDR3 is 18 amino acids long. Germline trimming cut 2 bases from V and 0 bases from J; bases unmatched to any gene: 12. As DNA, the CDR3 is TGTGCCAGCAGTTTATGGCTAGCGGGTGGGACTTTCTCCTACGAGCAGTACTTC. Encoded protein: CASSLWLAGGTFSYEQYF.

The table lists this clonotype with many counts. V gene TRBV20-1 combines with J gene TRBJ1-1; 10 bases map to TRBD1. The J segment lost 2 bases and the V segment lost 2 bases, leaving 8 bases of the junction unmatched. The length of the CDR3 is 16 residues. CDR1 and CDR2 (germline): DFQATT, SNEGSKA (reference sequence). The CDR3 sequence: CSARHRDRGINTEAFF. CDR3 DNA: TGCAGTGCTAGACATCGGGACAGGGGAATTAACACTGAAGCTTTCTTT.

This clonotype occurred many times. The CDR3 reads CATSRYRDRAPDTQYF. In nucleotides, the CDR3 is TGTGCCACCAGCAGATACCGGGACAGGGCCCCAGATACGCAGTATTTT. The chain has TRBV15 and TRBJ2-3; 9 nucleotides agree with TRBD1. With V trimmed by 2 bases and J by 4 bases, 7 bases remained unmatched. Germline V gene data show CDR1 as LNHNV and CDR2 as YYDKDF (reference sequence). CDR3 length: 16 residues. Variable domain in full (rest from reference TRBV15 and TRBJ2-3): DAMVIQNPRYQVTQFGKPVTLSCSQTLNHNVMYWYQQKSSQAPKLLFHYYDKDFNNEADTPDNFQSRRPNTSFCFLDIRSPGLGDTAMYLCATSRYRDRAPDTQYFGPGTRLTVL.

This clonotype was observed once. This may come from a read error, since a much larger clone is one base off. This rearrangement joins TRBV5-1 to TRBJ2-5; the match to TRBD2 covers 8 bases. CDR3 length: 17 amino acids. CDR1 and CDR2 (germline): SGHRS, YFSETQ. CDR3 in DNA: TGCGCCAGCAGCTTGCAGCCTCCGGGACTAGAAGAAGAGACCCAGCACTTC. Its translation: CASSLQPPGLEEETQHF.

This clonotype was recorded at least ten times. This chain connects TRBV7-2 to TRBJ2-1; TRBD2 might be the D (6 bases). From germline, CDR1 is SGHTA and CDR2 FQGNSA. This CDR3 is 16 amino acids long. V was cut by 5 bases and J by 4 bases, with 18 bases left in between. CDR3 sequence: CASSLRVASVYNEQFF. Here the CDR3 DNA reads TGTGCCAGCAGCCTGAGGGTGGCTAGCGTGTACAATGAGCAGTTCTTC.

This clonotype appeared many times. The chain employs TRBV12-3 or TRBV12-4 and TRBJ1-1; 11 bases fit TRBD1. Unmatched junction bases numbered 6, after V lost 6 bases and J lost 9 bases. The CDR3 contains 13 residues. The CDR3 DNA sequence: TGTGCCAGCAGCGGACAGGGGGCAGGTCAAGCTTTCTTT. Translating it yields CASSGQGAGQAFF.

This clonotype was detected many times. V and J are TRBV4-2 and TRBJ2-1; D unclear. Trimming removed 1 base at V and 5 bases at J, with 3 bases between. The CDR3 runs 12 residues. CDR1 is LGHNA and CDR2 is YNFKEQ in the germline V gene. CDR3 in amino acids: CASSQVHNEQFF. The CDR3 DNA reads TGTGCCAGCAGCCAAGTTCACAATGAGCAGTTCTTC.

This clonotype was seen at least ten times. The V call is TRBV20-1, the J call TRBJ1-1; no firm D call. V lost 2 bases to trimming and J lost 2 bases, with 6 bases between them. The CDR3 loop spans 12 amino acids. Per the germline V gene, CDR1 is DFQATT and CDR2 is SNEGSKA (reference sequence). In DNA form, the CDR3 reads TGCAGTGCTAGATCCCTAAACACTGAAGCTTTCTTT. This translates into CSARSLNTEAFF.

This clonotype was recorded at least ten times. The chain has TRBV23-1 and TRBJ1-1, with 7 bases lining up with TRBD1. TRBV23-1 is known as an ORF, though its function is uncertain. Germline trimming cut 8 bases from V and 0 bases from J; bases unmatched to any gene: 6. The length of the CDR3 is 14 residues. The CDR3 is CASGQVDMNTEAFF. The DNA of the CDR3 is TGCGCCAGCGGACAGGTTGACATGAACACTGAAGCTTTCTTT.

This clonotype appeared many times. The J gene is TRBJ2-7, the V gene TRBV12-3 or TRBV12-4; 8 bases fit TRBD2. The CDR3 spans 14 residues. Trimming at V came to 9 bases and at J to 1 base, leaving 8 bases not matched to a gene. The CDR3 sequence is CASTAGTRSYEQYF. In nucleotides, the CDR3 is TGTGCCAGTACCGCCGGGACTAGGTCCTACGAGCAGTACTTC.

This clonotype was counted ten times or more. The gene calls are TRBV5-1 and TRBJ2-6; D may be TRBD1 or TRBD2 (5 bases each). This CDR3 is built from 14 residues. The V gene's germline CDR1 is SGHRS and CDR2 YFSETQ. V dropped 7 bases and J dropped 4 bases, with 12 bases sitting between them. This CDR3 is CASQNGAGANVLTF. The CDR3, as DNA: TGCGCCAGCCAGAACGGGGCCGGGGCCAACGTCCTGACTTTC. The variable domain in full, completed from reference TRBV5-1 and TRBJ2-6, reads KAGVTQTPRYLIKTRGQQVTLSCSPISGHRSVSWYQQTPGQGLQFLFEYFSETQRNKGNFPGRFSGRQFSNSRSEMNVSTLELGDSALYLCASQNGAGANVLTFGAGSRLTVL.